This T cell receptor beta chain derives from a study of blood T cells in healthy people across ages. The use of a sample-barcoded 5' primer and a J-beta primer mix characterized a second PCR of roughly 7 to 11 cycles. TCRdb used MiXCR to reprocess the 5' RACE reads, holding one entry per CDR3 protein. Here the sample spans 650,000 to 950,000 distinct CDR3 sequences, 40% to 50% being singletons. Overall study findings and caveats: Long-lived donors carried more naive CD4+ cells and greater diversity than aged donors.

Comments on this clonotype: Its antigen is as yet unknown.

This TCR was recovered from a man aged 55 to 70 in good health. The sample consisted of blood.

The CDR3 reads CSADDRGRGYTF. CDR3 DNA sequence: TGCAGTGCCGACGACAGGGGGCGTGGCTACACCTTC. This sequence joins TRBV20-1 and TRBJ1-2; TRBD1 matches at 10 bases. This CDR3 is 12 amino acids long. With 6 bases clipped from V and 7 bases from J, the junction kept 5 bases outside the gene matches. From germline, CDR1 is DFQATT and CDR2 SNEGSKA (reference sequence).